This TCR beta chain comes out of a study of identical twins. Study-level findings and limits: Sequences that were beta out-of-frame showed weaker excess twin sharing.

cDNA carried unique molecular identifiers, and a universal primer site was added by template switching. TCRdb passed the 5' RACE reads through MiXCR, listing each CDR3 protein once. The sample holds about 570,000 distinct CDR3 sequences, over 8.5% seen once. On this clonotype: What it recognizes is unknown.

This sample also appeared in a second study, on yellow fever vaccine responses in identical twins.

The source of this sequence is a woman aged 18-35 years in good health. The sequenced sample consisted of PBMCs.

CDR3 coding DNA: TGCAGTGCTTACATACAGGGATATAATGAAAAACTGTTTTTT. Its translation: CSAYIQGYNEKLFF. The V gene is TRBV20-1, the J gene TRBJ1-4, with a weak D call TRBD1 (6 bases). Germline V gives CDR1 DFQATT, CDR2 SNEGSKA (reference sequence). V was cut by 5 bases and J by 4 bases, with 14 bases left in between. The CDR3 has 14 amino acids.